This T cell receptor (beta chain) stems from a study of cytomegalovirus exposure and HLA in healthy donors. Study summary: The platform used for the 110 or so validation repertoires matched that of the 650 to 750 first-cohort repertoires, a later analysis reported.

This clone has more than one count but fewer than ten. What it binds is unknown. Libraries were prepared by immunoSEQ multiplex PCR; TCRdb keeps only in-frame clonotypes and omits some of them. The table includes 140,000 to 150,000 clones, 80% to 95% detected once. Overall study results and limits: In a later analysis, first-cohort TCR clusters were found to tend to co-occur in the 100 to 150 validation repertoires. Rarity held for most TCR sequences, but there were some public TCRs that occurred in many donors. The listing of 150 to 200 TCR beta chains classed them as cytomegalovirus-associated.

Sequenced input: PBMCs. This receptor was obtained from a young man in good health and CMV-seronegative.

In DNA form, the CDR3 reads TGTGCCATCAGTGAGTTCGGGGTGAACACTGAAGCTTTCTTT. This codes for CAISEFGVNTEAFF. The V call is TRBV10-3, the J call TRBJ1-1; D unclear. Germline V gives CDR1 ENHRY, CDR2 SYGVKD. Trimming pared 1 base from V and 0 bases from J, leaving 6 bases between. The CDR3 has 14 residues.